This T cell receptor beta chain originates from a study of Graves' ophthalmopathy and Graves' hyperthyroidism. Study-wide context: Stable hyperthyroidism meant no progression to ophthalmopathy within 18 months of follow-up. General study results and limits: A classifier, a 13-signature model, separated ophthalmopathy from stable hyperthyroidism with approximately 88% sensitivity and less than 83% specificity.

Looked up from germline, CDR1 is SGHTS and CDR2 is YDEGEE. CDR3 size: 16 residues. V shed 4 bases and J shed 8 bases, with 19 bases lying between them. The sample holds many counts of this clonotype. Its antigen is undetermined. The sequenced template was RNA, covering the TCR beta CDR3 region. First-round RT-PCR relied on HTBI primers, and a second-round multiplex PCR came next. TCRdb reprocessed the multiplex PCR reads via MiXCR and lists one record per CDR3 protein. The data show over a million distinct CDR3 sequences, with about two fifths seen just once and 11% held by the top ten. The material sequenced was peripheral blood or thyroid tissue (not recorded which). This chain uses TRBV5-8 with TRBJ1-6; D not resolved. This clonotype was obtained from an adult man with Graves' hyperthyroidism. CDR3 sequence: CASSAVVGSSHSPLHF. CDR3 DNA sequence: TGTGCCAGCAGCGCGGTCGTGGGGAGCTCCCATTCACCCCTCCACTTT.